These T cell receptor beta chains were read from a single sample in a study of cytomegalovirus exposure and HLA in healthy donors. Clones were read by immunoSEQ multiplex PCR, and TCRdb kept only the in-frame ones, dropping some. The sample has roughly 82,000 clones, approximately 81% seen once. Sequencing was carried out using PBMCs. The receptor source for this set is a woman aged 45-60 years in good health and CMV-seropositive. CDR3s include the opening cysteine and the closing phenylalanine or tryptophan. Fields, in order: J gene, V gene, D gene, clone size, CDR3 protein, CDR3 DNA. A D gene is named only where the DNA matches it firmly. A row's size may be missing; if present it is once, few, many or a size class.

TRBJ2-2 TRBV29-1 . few CSVPGTTNTGELFF TGCAGCGTCCCCGGGACAACGAACACCGGGGAGCTGTTTTTT
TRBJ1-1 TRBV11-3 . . CASSFHSNTEAFF TGTGCCAGCAGCTTTCACTCGAACACTGAAGCTTTCTTT
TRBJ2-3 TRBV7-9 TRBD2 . CASSWESGRSGDTQYF TGTGCCAGCAGCTGGGAGAGCGGGAGGTCGGGAGATACGCAGTATTTT
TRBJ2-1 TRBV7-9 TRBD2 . CASGASGINEQFF TGTGCCAGCGGGGCCAGCGGGATCAATGAGCAGTTCTTC
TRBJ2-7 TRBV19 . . CASSIPGHSYEQYF TGTGCCAGTAGTATCCCAGGCCACTCTTACGAGCAGTACTTC
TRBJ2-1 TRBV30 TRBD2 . CALSGSSYNEQFF TGTGCCCTTAGCGGGAGCTCCTACAATGAGCAGTTCTTC
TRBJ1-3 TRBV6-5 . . CASSRGSGNTIYF TGTGCCAGCAGTAGGGGATCTGGAAACACCATATATTTT
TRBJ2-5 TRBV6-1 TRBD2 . CASSDIGSGDGETQYF TGTGCCAGCAGTGACATCGGGAGCGGGGATGGAGAGACCCAGTACTTC
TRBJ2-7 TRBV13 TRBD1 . CASRPTQGQGFENEQYF TGTGCCAGCAGACCAACTCAGGGACAGGGGTTTGAGAACGAGCAGTACTTC
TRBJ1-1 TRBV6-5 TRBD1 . CASSYGQAGTEAFF TGTGCCAGCAGTTATGGACAGGCAGGGACTGAAGCTTTCTTT
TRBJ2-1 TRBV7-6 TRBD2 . CASSVRLAGVPNEQFF TGTGCCAGCAGCGTTCGACTAGCGGGAGTCCCCAATGAGCAGTTCTTC
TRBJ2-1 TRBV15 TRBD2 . CATSRGLYNEQFF TGTGCCACCAGCAGGGGACTATACAATGAGCAGTTCTTC
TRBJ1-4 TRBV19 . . CASSPPNLGANEKLFF TGTGCCAGTAGTCCTCCCAACCTGGGAGCTAATGAAAAACTGTTTTTT
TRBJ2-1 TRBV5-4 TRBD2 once CASSSGTSGMSEQFF TGTGCCAGCAGCTCCGGGACTAGCGGGATGAGTGAGCAGTTCTTC
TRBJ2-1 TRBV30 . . CACLAGIEQFF TGTGCCTGCCTTGCGGGGATTGAGCAGTTCTTC
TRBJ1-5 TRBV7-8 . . CASTRTASNQPQHF TGTGCCAGCACCCGGACAGCAAGCAATCAGCCCCAGCATTTT
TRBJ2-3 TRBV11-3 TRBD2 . CASSFGREGTDTQYF TGTGCCAGCAGCTTTGGGCGGGAGGGCACAGATACGCAGTATTTT
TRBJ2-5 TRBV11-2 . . CASSPLAGETQYF TGTGCCAGCAGCCCTTTGGCGGGAGAGACCCAGTACTTC
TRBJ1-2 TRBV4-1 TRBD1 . CASSQARGQDYGYTF TGCGCCAGCAGCCAAGCTAGGGGGCAAGACTATGGCTACACCTTC
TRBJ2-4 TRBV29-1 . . CSVVLQVGNIQYF TGCAGCGTTGTTCTACAGGTGGGAAACATTCAGTACTTC
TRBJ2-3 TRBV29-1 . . CSAEWRESTDTQYF TGCAGCGCTGAGTGGCGGGAAAGCACAGATACGCAGTATTTT
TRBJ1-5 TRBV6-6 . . CASSTGQPQHF TGTGCCAGCAGCACGGGGCAGCCCCAGCATTTT
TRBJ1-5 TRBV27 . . CASRPTRGRLDQPQHF TGTGCCAGCAGGCCGACGCGGGGGCGCTTGGATCAGCCCCAGCATTTT
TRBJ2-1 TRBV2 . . CASSARTYNEQFF TGTGCCAGCAGTGCGCGAACCTACAATGAGCAGTTCTTC
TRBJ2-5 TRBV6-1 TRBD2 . CASRSGGRQYF TGTGCCAGCAGGTCGGGGGGACGCCAGTACTTC
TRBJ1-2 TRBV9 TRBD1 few CASSLGQGGGYTF TGTGCCAGCAGCCTGGGACAGGGCGGTGGCTACACCTTC
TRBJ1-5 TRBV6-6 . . CASKDNYSNQPQHF TGTGCCAGCAAGGACAACTATAGCAATCAGCCCCAGCATTTT
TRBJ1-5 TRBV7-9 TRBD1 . CASSFGRTGLGQPQHF TGTGCCAGCAGCTTCGGCCGGACAGGGCTAGGGCAGCCCCAGCATTTT
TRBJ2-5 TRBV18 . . CASFGSRGETQYF TGTGCCAGCTTCGGGAGCCGAGGGGAGACCCAGTACTTC
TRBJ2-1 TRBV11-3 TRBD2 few CASRLAEIYNEQFF TGTGCCAGCAGGCTAGCGGAAATCTACAATGAGCAGTTCTTC
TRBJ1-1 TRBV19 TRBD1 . CASSRRGATEAFF TGTGCCAGTAGTCGCAGGGGGGCTACTGAAGCTTTCTTT
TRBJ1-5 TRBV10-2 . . CASSESVRNNQPQHF TGCGCCAGCAGTGAGTCGGTTAGAAATAATCAGCCCCAGCATTTT
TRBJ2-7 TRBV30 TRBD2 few CAWSPLGTSGSYEQYF TGTGCCTGGAGTCCCCTGGGGACTAGCGGCTCCTACGAGCAGTACTTC
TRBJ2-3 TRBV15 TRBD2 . CATSRPGLAIQTTDTQYF TGTGCCACCAGCAGGCCGGGACTAGCGATCCAGACCACAGATACGCAGTATTTT
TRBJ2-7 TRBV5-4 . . CASSYGRGRSYEQYF TGTGCCAGCAGCTACGGGCGGGGCCGCTCCTACGAGCAGTACTTC
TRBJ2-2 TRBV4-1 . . CASSVGRGNTGELFF TGCGCCAGCAGCGTGGGTCGGGGAAACACCGGGGAGCTGTTTTTT
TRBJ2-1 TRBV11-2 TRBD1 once CASSSGQGRNEQFF TGTGCCAGCAGCTCCGGACAGGGACGCAATGAGCAGTTCTTC